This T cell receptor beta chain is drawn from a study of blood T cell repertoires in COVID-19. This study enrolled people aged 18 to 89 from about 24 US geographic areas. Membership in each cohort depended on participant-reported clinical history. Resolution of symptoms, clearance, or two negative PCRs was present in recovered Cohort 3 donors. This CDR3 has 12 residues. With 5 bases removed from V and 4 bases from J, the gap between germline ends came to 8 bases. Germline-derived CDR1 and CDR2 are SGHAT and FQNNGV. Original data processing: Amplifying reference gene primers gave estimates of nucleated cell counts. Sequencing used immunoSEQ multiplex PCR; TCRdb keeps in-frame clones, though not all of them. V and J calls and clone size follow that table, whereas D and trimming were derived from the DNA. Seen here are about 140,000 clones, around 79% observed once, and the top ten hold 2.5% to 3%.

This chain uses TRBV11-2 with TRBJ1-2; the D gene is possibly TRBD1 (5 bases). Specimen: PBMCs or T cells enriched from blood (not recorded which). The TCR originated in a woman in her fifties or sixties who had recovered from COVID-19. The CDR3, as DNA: TGTGCCAGCAGCGGAGACAGCTATGGCTACACCTTC. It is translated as CASSGDSYGYTF. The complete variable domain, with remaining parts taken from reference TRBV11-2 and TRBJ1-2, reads EAGVAQSPRYKIIEKRQSVAFWCNPISGHATLYWYQQILGQGPKLLIQFQNNGVVDDSQLPKDRFSAERLKGVDSTLKIQPAKLEDSAVYLCASSGDSYGYTFGSGTRLTVV.